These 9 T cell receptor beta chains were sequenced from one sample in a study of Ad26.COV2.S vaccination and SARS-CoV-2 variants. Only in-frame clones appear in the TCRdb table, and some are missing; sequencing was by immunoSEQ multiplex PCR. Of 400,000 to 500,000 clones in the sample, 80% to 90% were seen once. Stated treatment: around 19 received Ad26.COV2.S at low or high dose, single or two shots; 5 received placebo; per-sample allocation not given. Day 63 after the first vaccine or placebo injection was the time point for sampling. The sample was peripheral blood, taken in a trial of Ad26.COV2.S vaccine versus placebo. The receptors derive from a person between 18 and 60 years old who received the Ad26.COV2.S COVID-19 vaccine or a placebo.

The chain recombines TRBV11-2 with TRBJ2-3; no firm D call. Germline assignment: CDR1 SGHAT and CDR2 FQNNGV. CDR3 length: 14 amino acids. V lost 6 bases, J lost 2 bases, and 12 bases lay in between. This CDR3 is CASRGSLFTDTQYF. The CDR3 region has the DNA TGTGCCAGCAGAGGGTCCCTATTCACAGATACGCAGTATTTT.

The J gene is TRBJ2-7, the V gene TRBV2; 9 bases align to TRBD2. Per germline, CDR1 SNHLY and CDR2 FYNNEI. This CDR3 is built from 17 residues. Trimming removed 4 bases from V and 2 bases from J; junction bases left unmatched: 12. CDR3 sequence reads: CASSVSPIAGAPYEQYF. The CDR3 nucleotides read TGTGCCAGCAGTGTTAGCCCCATAGCGGGGGCCCCCTACGAGCAGTACTTC.

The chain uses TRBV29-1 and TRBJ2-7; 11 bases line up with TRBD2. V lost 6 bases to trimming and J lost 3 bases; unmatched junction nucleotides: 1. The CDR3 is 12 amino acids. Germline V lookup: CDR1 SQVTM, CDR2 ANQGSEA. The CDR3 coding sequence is TGCAGCGTAACTAGCGGGAGCTACGAGCAGTACGTC. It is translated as CSVTSGSYEQYV.

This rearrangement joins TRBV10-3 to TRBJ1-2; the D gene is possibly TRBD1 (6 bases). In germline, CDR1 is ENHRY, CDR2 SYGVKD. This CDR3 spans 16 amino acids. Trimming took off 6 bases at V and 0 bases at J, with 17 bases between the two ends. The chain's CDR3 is CAISQGYLEANYGYTF. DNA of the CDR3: TGTGCCATCAGCCAGGGGTATTTGGAAGCTAACTATGGCTACACCTTC.

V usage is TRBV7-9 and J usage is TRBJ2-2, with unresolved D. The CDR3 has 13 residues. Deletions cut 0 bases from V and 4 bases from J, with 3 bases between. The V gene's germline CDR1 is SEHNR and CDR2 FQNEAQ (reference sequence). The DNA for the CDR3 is TGTGCCAGCAGCTTAGCGTTCACCGGGGAGCTGTTTTTT. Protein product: CASSLAFTGELFF.

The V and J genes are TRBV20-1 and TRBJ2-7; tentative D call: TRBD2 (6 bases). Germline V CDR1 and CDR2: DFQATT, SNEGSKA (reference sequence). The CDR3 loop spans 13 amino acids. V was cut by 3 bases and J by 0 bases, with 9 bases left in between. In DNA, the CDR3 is TGCAGTGCTAGTGGGGGGACCTCCTACGAGCAGTACTTC. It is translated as CSASGGTSYEQYF.

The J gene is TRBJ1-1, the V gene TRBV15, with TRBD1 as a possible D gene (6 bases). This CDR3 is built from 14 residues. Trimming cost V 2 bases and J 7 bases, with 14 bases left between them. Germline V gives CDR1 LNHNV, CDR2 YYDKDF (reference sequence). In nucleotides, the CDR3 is TGTGCCACCAGCAGAAGGACAGAATTTGATGAAGCTTTCTTT. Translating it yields CATSRRTEFDEAFF.

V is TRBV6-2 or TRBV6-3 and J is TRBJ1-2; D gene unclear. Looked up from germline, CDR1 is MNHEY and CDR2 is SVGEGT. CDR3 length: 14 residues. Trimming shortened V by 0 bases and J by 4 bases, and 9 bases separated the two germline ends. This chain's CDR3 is CASSYSPRIYGYTF. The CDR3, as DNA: TGTGCCAGCAGTTACTCGCCACGCATCTATGGCTACACCTTC.

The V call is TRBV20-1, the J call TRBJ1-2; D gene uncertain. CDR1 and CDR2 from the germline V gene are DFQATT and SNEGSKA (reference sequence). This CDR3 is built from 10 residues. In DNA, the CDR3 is TGCAACCCGGACCACGCGGGCTACACCTTC. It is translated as CNPDHAGYTF.